This TCR beta chain appears in the sequencing data of a study of tumor and adjacent non-tumor tissue in lung cancer. On the study more broadly: There were 11 to 13 adenocarcinoma, a couple of squamous cell carcinoma and 1 small cell lung cancer cases. Samples averaged around 4 million productive TCRbeta reads each.

There are a few counts of this clonotype. Antigen specificity is unknown. V lost 6 bases and J lost 6, with 12 bases in between. The germline V gene encodes CDR1 MDHEN and CDR2 SYDVKM. The CDR3 contains 12 residues. General study points: Top 100 clones took a larger repertoire share in normal lung. Significantly higher TCR diversity was found in tumor than normal lung.

RNA was extracted from bulk tissue without any cell sorting. TCRbeta libraries were built with three rounds of nested PCR, modified from ARM-PCR. MiXCR, run by TCRdb on the multiplex PCR reads, gives a single entry per CDR3 protein. The sample contains around 74,000 distinct CDR3 sequences, approximately 71% of which appear only once. The rearrangement joins TRBV28 to TRBJ2-7; D might be TRBD1 (6 bases). Sequencing was carried out using lung tumor tissue. The TCR was taken from a woman between 65 and 79 years old with non-small cell lung cancer. The CDR3 nucleotides are TGTGCCAGCAGCCTACAGGGTACCGAGCAGTACTTC. Protein product: CASSLQGTEQYF.